These 32 T cell receptor beta chains originate from one sample sequenced in a study of response to subunit inactivated influenza vaccine listed by TCRdb under 2018. Libraries were built with RT-PCR. Sequencing used an Illumina HiSeq 2500. Clones were called with MiXCR by TCRdb after fastp trimmed the public reads at Q25, and only in-frame beta chains were retained. Rows merge per CDR3 protein into single entries with the most common DNA and genes. The sample table lists 630,000 or so distinct CDR3 sequences, more than 15% of them with a count of one. Jointly, the top ten make up approximately 10% of the sample. The input for sequencing was PBMCs from blood, taken approximately 13 days after vaccination. All receptors come from a man aged 50 or older who received an inactivated influenza vaccine. Donor details come from another sample of the same person, matched by shared clones.

J is TRBJ2-5 and V is TRBV15; D could derive from TRBD1 or TRBD2 (5 bases each). V shed 4 bases and J shed 1 base, with 13 bases lying between them. Germline V gene data show CDR1 as LNHNV and CDR2 as YYDKDF (reference sequence). The CDR3 spans 15 residues. The CDR3: CATSNMLGTQETQYF. In DNA form, the CDR3 reads TGTGCCACCAGCAACATGCTGGGGACCCAAGAGACCCAGTACTTC.

This clonotype has more than one count but fewer than ten. The V call is TRBV30, the J call TRBJ2-1; 7 bases fit TRBD2. Germline V CDR1 and CDR2: GTSNPN, SVGIG (reference sequence). With V trimmed by 4 bases and J by 7 bases, 13 bases remained unmatched. The CDR3 contains 15 residues. This CDR3 is CAWNRWARGSNEQFF. In nucleotides, the CDR3 is TGTGCCTGGAATCGCTGGGCGCGGGGGTCGAATGAGCAGTTCTTC.

This clonotype was detected only once. CDR3 protein: CASSQGWDRAYQPQHF. In DNA form, the CDR3 reads TGTGCCAGCAGCCAAGGTTGGGACAGGGCCTATCAGCCCCAGCATTTT. The chain is built from TRBV3-1 and TRBJ1-5; 9 bases are a match to TRBD1. Trimming removed 1 base from V and 5 bases from J; junction bases left unmatched: 6. The CDR3 sequence is 16 residues long. Germline lookup yields CDR1 LGHDT and CDR2 YNNKEL (reference sequence). Complete variable domain (other parts from reference TRBV3-1 and TRBJ1-5): DTAVSQTPKYLVTQMGNDKSIKCEQNLGHDTMYWYKQDSKKFLKIMFSYNNKELIINETVPNRFSPKSPDKAHLNLHINSLELGDSAVYFCASSQGWDRAYQPQHFGDGTRLSIL.

CDR3 coding DNA: TGCAGTGCTAGAGGTGGGGCCGCGGGAGGCCCTACCTCTTTATCGTACAATGAGCAGTTCTTC. It specifies CSARGGAAGGPTSLSYNEQFF. The J gene is TRBJ2-1, the V gene TRBV20-1, with 8 bases fitting TRBD2. Losses at the gene ends were 1 base for V and 4 bases for J; bases not matched to a gene: 24. Germline CDR1 DFQATT, CDR2 SNEGSKA (reference sequence). The CDR3 loop spans 21 amino acids.

This rearrangement joins TRBV3-1 to TRBJ2-1, with 8 bases lining up with TRBD2. From germline, CDR1 is LGHDT and CDR2 YNNKEL (reference sequence). V dropped 4 bases and J dropped 7; count of bases not matched to a gene: 9. The CDR3 is 15 residues long. The CDR3 reads CASSPFGGAGNEQFF. CDR3 nucleotide sequence: TGTGCCAGCAGCCCCTTCGGGGGGGCTGGAAATGAGCAGTTCTTC.

The chain links TRBV15 to TRBJ2-3; D remains unclear. The V end was cut by 1 base, the J end by 5 bases, with 10 bases between. Germline V gene sequence: CDR1 LNHNV, CDR2 YYDKDF (reference sequence). The CDR3 sequence is 14 residues long. In DNA, the CDR3 is TGTGCCACCAGCAGAGTTCAGAATGGAGATACGCAGTATTTT. It specifies CATSRVQNGDTQYF.

The sample holds a few counts of this clonotype. The chain employs TRBV3-1 and TRBJ2-7; TRBD1 matches 10 bases. Germline V gene lookup returns CDR1 LGHDT and CDR2 YNNKEL (reference sequence). After removal of 4 bases from V and 5 bases from J, the junction contained 5 bases not matched to a gene. CDR3 size: 14 residues. The CDR3 bases are TGTGCCAGCAGCCGACAGGGGGCGGGAGACGAGCAGTACTTC. Translation gives CASSRQGAGDEQYF.

This sequence joins TRBV12-3 or TRBV12-4 and TRBJ2-5; D not resolved. The CDR3 has 12 amino acids. Trimming cost V 5 bases and J 3 bases, with 7 bases left between them. Here the CDR3 reads CASSTHEETQYF. CDR3 bases: TGTGCCAGCAGTACCCACGAAGAGACCCAGTACTTC.

This chain links TRBV10-3 with TRBJ1-2; 9 nucleotides match TRBD1. This CDR3 has 14 residues. Germline CDR1 is ENHRY and CDR2 is SYGVKD. V lost 7 bases, J lost 3 bases, and 6 bases stayed unmatched. Here the CDR3 DNA reads TGTGCCATCAACCAGGGACAGGGTCACTATGGCTACACCTTC. Its translation is CAINQGQGHYGYTF.

In this sample, this clonotype turned up many times. Here the CDR3 reads CASCPRGRGGELFF. In nucleotides, the CDR3 is TGTGCCAGCTGTCCAAGGGGAAGAGGCGGGGAGCTGTTTTTT. The chain employs TRBV28 and TRBJ2-2, with D possibly being TRBD1 (5 bases). This CDR3 has 14 amino acids. V lost 8 bases, J lost 7 bases, and 17 bases lay in between. Germline-derived CDR1 and CDR2 are MDHEN and SYDVKM.

Regarding this clonotype: A much larger clone sits a single nucleotide away, making a read error possible. J is TRBJ1-2 and V is TRBV12-3 or TRBV12-4, with D possibly TRBD1 on 5 matching bases. The CDR3 loop spans 15 amino acids. With 7 bases removed from V and 6 bases from J, the gap between germline ends came to 21 bases. The CDR3 is CASNPSRRTKNGYTF. The CDR3 DNA reads as TGTGCCAGCAATCCTTCCCGAAGGACAAAGAATGGCTACACCTTC.

This clonotype was detected a few times. V and J are TRBV2 and TRBJ1-1, with a weak D call TRBD1 (5 bases). The CDR3 has 14 residues. Trimming took off 6 bases at V and 3 bases at J, with 14 bases between the two ends. The germline V gene encodes CDR1 SNHLY and CDR2 FYNNEI. The CDR3 spells CASRRRWGDTEAFF. DNA of the CDR3: TGTGCCAGCAGGAGACGGTGGGGGGACACTGAAGCTTTCTTT.

The chain couples TRBV5-4 to TRBJ2-1; the match to TRBD2 covers 8 bases. CDR3 size: 16 residues. The germline gives CDR1 SGHNT, CDR2 YYREEE (reference sequence). With 0 bases clipped from V and 5 bases from J, the junction kept 7 bases outside the gene matches. The CDR3 loop reads CASSLASSGRNNEQFF. The CDR3 DNA reads TGTGCCAGCAGCTTGGCCTCCAGCGGGAGAAACAATGAGCAGTTCTTC.

The rearrangement joins TRBV7-9 to TRBJ1-2; D may be TRBD1 (5 bases). This CDR3 is built from 14 residues. V gave up 5 bases and J gave up 0 bases, with 10 bases separating them. CDR1 is SEHNR, CDR2 FQNEAQ, per germline (reference sequence). CDR3 protein: CASSTTVANYGYTF. In DNA form, the CDR3 reads TGTGCCAGCAGCACGACAGTAGCTAACTATGGCTACACCTTC.

This clonotype was observed a few times. J is TRBJ2-7 and V is TRBV29-1, with 7 positions matching TRBD1. The V gene's germline CDR1 is SQVTM and CDR2 ANQGSEA. With V trimmed by 6 bases and J by 2 bases, 7 bases remained unmatched. The CDR3 length is 13 residues. CDR3 loop: CSVGGQRTYEQYF. CDR3 sequence (DNA): TGCAGCGTAGGGGGACAGCGAACCTACGAGCAGTACTTC.

This clonotype was seen a handful of times. The chain carries TRBV12-3 or TRBV12-4 and TRBJ2-4; D is perhaps TRBD2 (6 bases). The CDR3 is made up of 14 amino acids. V was shortened by 5 bases and J by 7 bases, with 15 bases between the two germline ends. Written as DNA, the CDR3 is TGTGCCAGCAGTGAAGCGGGCAAATGGAACATTCAGTACTTC. Its protein product is CASSEAGKWNIQYF.

The gene calls are TRBV5-5 and TRBJ2-7, with D tentatively TRBD1 (6 bases). The V end lost 1 base, the J end lost 4 bases, and 15 bases lay between the germline ends. This CDR3 region has 15 residues. Germline CDR1 reads SGHKS; CDR2 reads YYEKEE (reference sequence). In DNA form, the CDR3 reads TGTGCCAGCAGCTTGTCGGGGCAGGGGAGTTACGAGCAGTACTTC. It specifies CASSLSGQGSYEQYF.

This clonotype was counted between two and nine times. J is TRBJ2-1 and V is TRBV10-3; 9 bases align to TRBD2. Germline V gives CDR1 ENHRY, CDR2 SYGVKD. This CDR3 comprises 13 residues. Trimming at V came to 8 bases and at J to 5 bases, leaving 4 bases not matched to a gene. The CDR3 bases are TGTGCCATCCGGACTAGCGAGAACAATGAGCAGTTCTTC. This encodes CAIRTSENNEQFF.

This clonotype was seen more than once but under ten times. This sequence may be a read error, since a much larger clone differs from it by one base. This chain connects TRBV12-3 or TRBV12-4 to TRBJ2-7; D ambiguous. The CDR3 extends over 12 amino acids. With 2 bases removed from V and 3 bases from J, the gap between germline ends came to 5 bases. The CDR3 region has the DNA TGTGCCAGCAGTTTAAACCACTACGAGCAGTACTTC. Translated, it gives CASSLNHYEQYF.

V and J are TRBV15 and TRBJ2-7, with TRBD1 matching 11 bases. The CDR3 spans 15 residues. With 4 bases clipped from V and 1 base from J, the junction kept 3 bases outside the gene matches. Germline-derived CDR1 and CDR2 are LNHNV and YYDKDF (reference sequence). The chain's CDR3 is CATSIGTGGSYEQYF. For the CDR3, the DNA is TGTGCCACCAGCATAGGGACAGGGGGATCCTACGAGCAGTACTTC.

The chain is built from TRBV11-2 and TRBJ2-2, with D unclear. Trimming stripped 0 bases from V and 1 base from J, with 6 bases between. CDR3 length: 15 amino acids. Germline V gene data show CDR1 as SGHAT and CDR2 as FQNNGV. The CDR3: CASSLDYGNTGELFF. DNA for the CDR3: TGTGCCAGCAGCTTAGATTACGGGAACACCGGGGAGCTGTTTTTT.

The gene calls are TRBV11-1 and TRBJ2-5; no reliable D call. Trimming cost V 6 bases and J 4 bases, with 24 bases left between them. Germline CDR1 SGHAT, CDR2 FQDESV (reference sequence). The CDR3 has 17 amino acids. CDR3 amino acids: CASRSTPSPAVGETQYF. The DNA for the CDR3 is TGTGCCAGCAGATCGACACCTTCTCCCGCTGTGGGAGAGACCCAGTACTTC.

This chain connects TRBV12-3 or TRBV12-4 to TRBJ2-7; 9 bases align to TRBD1. The V segment lost 5 bases and the J segment 0 bases; nucleotides outside the gene matches: 8. The CDR3 has 16 residues. The DNA of the CDR3 is TGTGCCAGCAGTATGTGGGGACAGGGCATCTCCTACGAGCAGTACTTC. This encodes CASSMWGQGISYEQYF.

This clonotype has a handful of counts. The J gene is TRBJ2-1, the V gene TRBV11-1; the match to TRBD1 covers 7 bases. CDR3 length: 16 residues. Trimming removed 2 bases from V and 0 bases from J; junction bases left unmatched: 4. The germline V gene encodes CDR1 SGHAT and CDR2 FQDESV (reference sequence). As DNA, the CDR3 is TGTGCCAGCAGCTTAATGGGACAGAGCTCCTACAATGAGCAGTTCTTC. As protein: CASSLMGQSSYNEQFF.

Ten or more counts support this clonotype. This chain joins TRBV12-3 or TRBV12-4 and TRBJ2-4; D is perhaps TRBD1 (6 bases). This CDR3 comprises 14 residues. The germline V and J ends were trimmed by 8 bases and 6 bases, with 17 bases remaining between them. This CDR3 is CASGSLGHLNIQYF. In DNA form, the CDR3 reads TGTGCCAGCGGAAGCCTGGGACACCTAAACATTCAGTACTTC.

This clonotype was counted at least ten times. The chain links TRBV29-1 to TRBJ2-2; D unresolved. Looked up from germline, CDR1 is SQVTM and CDR2 is ANQGSEA. This CDR3 is built from 13 residues. V shed 6 bases and J shed 6 bases, with 14 bases lying between them. The CDR3 sequence: CSVARTVAGELFF. In nucleotides, the CDR3 is TGCAGCGTCGCTCGGACGGTAGCCGGGGAGCTGTTTTTT.

This clonotype was observed once. The chain is built from TRBV20-1 and TRBJ2-3; 9 bases are a match to TRBD2. The trim removed 6 bases at V and 1 base at J, leaving 8 bases unmatched. This CDR3 has 15 residues. CDR1 is DFQATT and CDR2 is SNEGSKA in the germline V gene (reference sequence). The DNA for the CDR3 is TGCAGTGCATTTGGGGCTAGCGGGGGCACAGATACGCAGTATTTT. Protein product: CSAFGASGGTDTQYF.

The gene calls are TRBV12-3 or TRBV12-4 and TRBJ2-3; TRBD2 agrees at 10 bases. Trimming took 7 bases from V and 1 from J; bases not matched to a gene: 8. This CDR3 contains 16 residues. CDR3 nucleotides: TGTGCCAGCACTTGGGAGCGGGGGGGCGGCACAGATACGCAGTATTTT. The encoded protein is CASTWERGGGTDTQYF.

The table lists this clonotype with a few counts. J is TRBJ2-2 and V is TRBV7-6; 10 positions agree with TRBD2. J was trimmed by 0 bases and V by 1 base; bases with no gene match: 5. This CDR3 has 18 residues. Germline CDR1 and CDR2: SGHVS and FNYEAQ. The DNA for the CDR3 is TGTGCCAGCAGCTTAGGGCCTAGCGGGAGAGCGAACACCGGGGAGCTGTTTTTT. Translation: CASSLGPSGRANTGELFF. The full variable domain, rest sourced from reference TRBV7-6 and TRBJ2-2, is GAGVSQSPRYKVTKRGQDVALRCDPISGHVSLYWYRQALGQGPEFLTYFNYEAQQDKSGLPNDRFSAERPEGSISTLTIQRTEQRDSAMYRCASSLGPSGRANTGELFFGEGSRLTVL.

The V gene is TRBV6-2 or TRBV6-3, the J gene TRBJ2-7, with D unclear. Trimming took off 2 bases at V and 3 bases at J, with 14 bases between the two ends. This CDR3 has 15 residues. CDR1 is MNHEY, CDR2 SVGEGT, per germline. The CDR3 loop is CASSYPIRTLYEQYF. The DNA for the CDR3 is TGTGCCAGCAGTTACCCAATACGGACCCTCTACGAGCAGTACTTC.

CDR3 sequence (DNA): TGTGCCAGCAGCCAAGGACTCCTAGCGGGGACTCCCAATGAGCAGTTCTTC. This codes for CASSQGLLAGTPNEQFF. The chain employs TRBV4-2 and TRBJ2-1, with 9 bases lining up with TRBD2. Germline CDR1 is LGHNA and CDR2 is YNFKEQ. CDR3 length: 17 amino acids. V trimming: 1 base; J trimming: 6 bases; junction bases outside the gene matches: 10.

V is TRBV25-1 and J is TRBJ2-3; D gene uncertain. V gave up 3 bases and J gave up 4 bases, with 14 bases separating them. The CDR3 contains 15 residues. Germline CDR1 and CDR2: MGHDK and SYGVNS. The CDR3 bases are TGTGCCAGCAGTGACCCCTCTACAGTGTCAGATACGCAGTATTTT. As protein: CASSDPSTVSDTQYF.